This T cell receptor (beta chain) was captured in a study of cytomegalovirus exposure and HLA in healthy donors. Study background: T cells numbering around 170 million yielded approximately 120 million unique TCR beta sequences in an earlier analysis.

The germline V gene has CDR1 MNHNY and CDR2 SVGAGI (reference sequence). The CDR3 has 16 amino acids. The germline V and J ends were trimmed by 5 bases and 0 bases, with 14 bases remaining between them. Use of 60 Vbeta and 13 Jbeta primers characterized the PCR. This table comes from immunoSEQ multiplex PCR, and its TCRdb copy is limited to in-frame clones, with some not included. This sample's clone table lists 150,000 or so clones. Sequenced input: PBMCs. The chain recombines TRBV6-6 with TRBJ1-3; D is perhaps TRBD1 (5 bases). The clonotype was recovered from a woman between 50 and 59 years old in good health and CMV-seronegative. The CDR3 sequence: CASSPDSTISGNTIYF. The CDR3 DNA is TGTGCCAGCAGTCCTGACAGTACAATCTCTGGAAACACCATATATTTT.